The 18 T cell receptor beta chains reported below all come from one sample, sequenced in a study of blood T cell repertoires in COVID-19 (dated by TCRdb to 2018 to 2020). Library generation was performed with the immunoSEQ multiplex PCR assay. Drawn from immuneACCESS, this table holds only the in-frame rearrangements with V and J called that TCRdb kept. Clones are partly lost; checked studies trace under half to an unresolved V gene and leave the rest unexplained. Here the sample has some 180,000 clones; more than 70% occur a single time. The top ten hold about 2.1% of the sample. Sequencing used peripheral blood. Source of these receptors: a man aged 50 to 59 who had recovered from COVID-19.

The V and J genes are TRBV6-4 and TRBJ2-3; D is undetermined. The ends were cut back, 10 bases at V and 2 bases at J, with 13 bases in the middle. This CDR3 region has 13 residues. CDR1 and CDR2 (germline): MRHNA, SNTAGT. CDR3 bases: TGTGCCACCTACTTTCTGCCCACAGATACGCAGTATTTT. Translated, it gives CATYFLPTDTQYF.

The chain carries TRBV6-2 or TRBV6-3 and TRBJ2-7; the D is unclear. Germline V gene lookup returns CDR1 MNHEY and CDR2 SVGEGT. The CDR3 runs to 16 residues. The V and J ends lost 2 bases and 2 bases respectively, with 16 bases between them. DNA for the CDR3: TGTGCCAGCAGTTACGGAGTCAGTACGATTCCCTACGAGCAGTACTTC. It codes for CASSYGVSTIPYEQYF.

This clone appeared a single time. The chain combines TRBV6-6 with TRBJ1-2; TRBD1 matches 7 bases. This CDR3 contains 13 residues. V was pared by 10 bases and J by 3 bases, with 8 bases of the junction left unmatched. Germline values: CDR1 MNHNY, CDR2 SVGAGI (reference sequence). CDR3 sequence reads: CAKRQGPDYGYTF. The CDR3 DNA reads as TGTGCCAAGAGACAGGGCCCCGACTATGGCTACACCTTC.

The chain's CDR3 is CASSLVSLNEKLFF. The CDR3 DNA reads as TGTGCCAGCAGCTTAGTCTCCCTTAATGAAAAACTGTTTTTT. V usage is TRBV7-9 and J usage is TRBJ1-4; D unresolved. There are 14 residues in the CDR3. From germline, CDR1 is SEHNR and CDR2 FQNEAQ (reference sequence). V was shortened by 1 base and J by 4 bases, with 7 bases between the two germline ends.

The V gene is TRBV6-2 or TRBV6-3, the J gene TRBJ1-5; 8 bases fit TRBD1. The length of the CDR3 is 15 residues. J was trimmed by 6 bases and V by 3 bases; bases with no gene match: 7. The germline V gene encodes CDR1 MNHEY and CDR2 SVGEGT. The CDR3 region is CASSYSGGAFQPQHF. As DNA, the CDR3 is TGTGCCAGCAGTTATTCAGGGGGCGCTTTTCAGCCCCAGCATTTT.

This clone showed up just a few times. The CDR3 loop reads CASSRQLNTEAFF. The CDR3 DNA reads as TGTGCCAGCAGCCGTCAGTTGAACACTGAAGCTTTCTTT. The chain joins TRBV3-1 (or the pseudogene TRBV3-2) to TRBJ1-1; no firm D call. The CDR3 covers 13 residues. With 4 bases removed from V and 0 bases from J, the gap between germline ends came to 6 bases. Germline V gene data show CDR1 as LGHDT and CDR2 as YNNKEL (reference sequence).

The V gene is TRBV5-6, the J gene TRBJ1-2; the match to TRBD1 covers 7 bases. Germline V gene data show CDR1 as SGHDT and CDR2 as YYEEEE. V shed 1 base, J shed 8 bases, and the junction held 8 bases outside the gene matches. This CDR3 comprises 14 residues. CDR3 bases: TGTGCCAGCAGCTTGAGAGTTGGAGGGGGCGGCTACACCTTC. It encodes CASSLRVGGGGYTF.

This chain links TRBV11-2 with TRBJ2-7; TRBD2 agrees at 10 bases. Trimming took 5 bases from V and 3 from J; bases not matched to a gene: 7. The CDR3 totals 15 residues. CDR1 is SGHAT, CDR2 FQNNGV, per germline. CDR3 nucleotide sequence: TGTGCCAGCAGCCCTAGCGGGGGAGTAAACTACGAGCAGTACTTC. Protein sequence: CASSPSGGVNYEQYF.

V gene TRBV28 combines with J gene TRBJ2-3, with 8 bases identical to TRBD2. CDR3 length equals 16 residues. The germline gives CDR1 MDHEN, CDR2 SYDVKM. V shed 5 bases and J 7 bases; nucleotides not matched to a gene: 14. In nucleotides, the CDR3 is TGTGCCAGCAGTGACGCAACCGGGAGGGGCGGGAATACGCAGTATTTT. Translation: CASSDATGRGGNTQYF.

V usage is TRBV7-2 and J usage is TRBJ1-2; the match to TRBD1 covers 10 bases. The junction had 14 bases not matched to a gene; V was cut back by 4 bases and J by 3 bases. The CDR3 length is 18 residues. Germline V gene data show CDR1 as SGHTA and CDR2 as FQGNSA. CDR3 residues: CASSSLGTGEGAYYGYTF. In DNA form, the CDR3 reads TGTGCCAGCAGCTCCCTGGGGACAGGGGAGGGGGCCTACTATGGCTACACCTTC.

This chain uses TRBV6-5 with TRBJ2-7; TRBD1 agrees at 9 bases. Unmatched junction bases numbered 9, after V lost 5 bases and J lost 4 bases. Germline-derived CDR1 and CDR2 are MNHEY and SVGAGI. The CDR3 runs 15 residues. The CDR3 DNA sequence: TGTGCCAGCAGTACTTCCGGGACAGGGCGGTACGAGCAGTACTTC. Its translation is CASSTSGTGRYEQYF.

This chain uses TRBV24-1 with TRBJ2-5, with D possibly matching TRBD2 (6 bases). The germline V gene encodes CDR1 KGHDR and CDR2 SFDVKD. V lost 4 bases and J lost 4, with 18 bases in between. CDR3 length: 16 residues. The CDR3 nucleotides are TGTGCCACCAGTGACCCTGGTAGGGGAGGCGGAGAGACCCAGTACTTC. It translates to CATSDPGRGGGETQYF.

The chain employs TRBV5-5 and TRBJ2-2; 7 bases line up with TRBD1. Losses at the gene ends were 2 bases for V and 0 bases for J; bases not matched to a gene: 4. This CDR3 comprises 16 residues. Germline V gene sequence: CDR1 SGHKS, CDR2 YYEKEE (reference sequence). The CDR3 DNA reads TGTGCCAGCAGCTTCCGACAGGGATCGAACACCGGGGAGCTGTTTTTT. This translates into CASSFRQGSNTGELFF.

This chain links TRBV21-1 with TRBJ2-7; the table's D call, TRBD2, was not checked against the DNA. TRBV21-1 is a pseudogene segment. There are 13 residues in the CDR3. The CDR3 region is CAIVAGVGYEQYF. The CDR3 region has the DNA TGTGCCATCGTAGCGGGAGTAGGGTACGAGCAGTACTTC.

The chain is built from TRBV6-6 and TRBJ2-1; D ambiguous. Per germline, CDR1 MNHNY and CDR2 SVGAGI (reference sequence). The CDR3 is 11 residues long. Deletions cut 7 bases from V and 6 bases from J, with 7 bases between. CDR3 region: CASKRSNEQFF. CDR3 bases: TGTGCCAGCAAGAGAAGCAATGAGCAGTTCTTC.

This chain uses TRBV5-1 with TRBJ1-5; 9 positions agree with TRBD1. Germline CDR1 is SGHRS and CDR2 is YFSETQ. With 5 bases clipped from V and 5 bases from J, the junction kept 8 bases outside the gene matches. This CDR3 contains 15 residues. CDR3 protein: CASSLGQGRDQPQHF. The CDR3 DNA reads TGCGCCAGCAGTCTGGGACAGGGCAGGGATCAGCCCCAGCATTTT.

V usage is TRBV27 and J usage is TRBJ2-7, with 8 bases that match TRBD1. Trimming took 6 bases from V and 3 from J; bases not matched to a gene: 13. The CDR3 contains 16 residues. Germline V gene lookup returns CDR1 MNHEY and CDR2 SMNVEV (reference sequence). DNA for the CDR3: TGTGCCAGCAGAGACGAAGGGACAGGAAAACGCTACGAGCAGTACTTC. Translated: CASRDEGTGKRYEQYF.

The rearrangement joins TRBV9 to TRBJ2-7, with 10 nucleotides matching TRBD1. Germline loops: CDR1 SGDLS, CDR2 YYNGEE. V was clipped by 0 bases and J by 1 base; unmatched bases: 13. The CDR3 has 19 residues. This CDR3 is CASSVGAGTGDLFSYEQYF. In nucleotides, the CDR3 is TGTGCCAGCAGCGTAGGGGCCGGGACAGGGGACCTTTTTTCCTACGAGCAGTACTTC.